What follows are 5 T cell receptor beta chains derived from one specimen sequenced in a study of OX40 agonist ivuxolimab in advanced cancers. Repertoires were generated with immunoSEQ multiplex PCR, while TCRdb's copy carries only in-frame clones and drops some. The sample records 20,000 to 25,000 clones, 65% to 85% being singletons. The starting material was CD4+ or CD8+ T cells sorted from blood, obtained in a trial of the OX40 agonist ivuxolimab. These receptors originate from an adult with an advanced solid tumor such as melanoma, head and neck, liver or kidney cancer.

This chain links TRBV11-2 with TRBJ1-5; D call uncertain. The CDR3 is made up of 13 amino acids. Germline loops: CDR1 SGHAT, CDR2 FQNNGV. V dropped 3 bases and J dropped 0 bases, with 3 bases sitting between them. The CDR3 loop is CASSFSSNQPQHF. CDR3 nucleotide sequence: TGTGCCAGCAGCTTTTCTAGCAATCAGCCCCAGCATTTT. Complete variable domain (other parts from reference TRBV11-2 and TRBJ1-5): EAGVAQSPRYKIIEKRQSVAFWCNPISGHATLYWYQQILGQGPKLLIQFQNNGVVDDSQLPKDRFSAERLKGVDSTLKIQPAKLEDSAVYLCASSFSSNQPQHFGDGTRLSIL.

V is TRBV7-2 and J is TRBJ2-1; 10 positions match TRBD2. The germline CDR1 and CDR2 sequences are SGHTA and FQGNSA. The CDR3 is made up of 18 amino acids. V shed 2 bases and J 5 bases; nucleotides not matched to a gene: 12. The CDR3 sequence: CASSLSGRGVLDHNEQFF. The CDR3 coding sequence is TGTGCCAGCAGCTTAAGCGGGAGGGGCGTATTGGATCACAATGAGCAGTTCTTC.

V gene TRBV5-1 combines with J gene TRBJ2-1, with D hard to call. CDR3 length equals 15 residues. Germline CDR1 reads SGHRS; CDR2 reads YFSETQ. Trimming stripped 3 bases from V and 0 bases from J, with 10 bases between. This CDR3 reads CASSSPQSSYNEQFF. CDR3 coding DNA: TGCGCCAGCAGCTCTCCACAGAGCTCCTACAATGAGCAGTTCTTC.

The V and J genes are TRBV27 and TRBJ2-6; D is ambiguous. Germline V gene data show CDR1 as MNHEY and CDR2 as SMNVEV (reference sequence). V lost 3 bases and J lost 5, with 11 bases in between. The CDR3 runs 15 residues. The CDR3 reads CASSFRLDRANVLTF. The CDR3 region has the DNA TGTGCCAGCAGTTTTCGCCTAGATAGGGCCAACGTCCTGACTTTC. Together with reference TRBV27 and TRBJ2-6, the CDR3 gives the full variable domain: EAQVTQNPRYLITVTGKKLTVTCSQNMNHEYMSWYRQDPGLGLRQIYYSMNVEVTDKGDVPEGYKVSRKEKRNFPLILESPSPNQTSLYFCASSFRLDRANVLTFGAGSRLTVL.

The rearrangement uses TRBV7-6 and TRBJ2-1; no reliable D call. The CDR3 consists of 13 residues. Germline V gene sequence: CDR1 SGHVS, CDR2 FNYEAQ. Trimming cost V 3 bases and J 6 bases, with 9 bases left between them. As DNA, the CDR3 is TGTGCCAGCAGCTTTTTTGTGGGCAATGAGCAGTTCTTC. It yields the protein CASSFFVGNEQFF. Full variable domain (remainder filled in from reference TRBV7-6 and TRBJ2-1): GAGVSQSPRYKVTKRGQDVALRCDPISGHVSLYWYRQALGQGPEFLTYFNYEAQQDKSGLPNDRFSAERPEGSISTLTIQRTEQRDSAMYRCASSFFVGNEQFFGPGTRLTVL.